The subject of this entry is one TCR beta chain. Amplified regions were TCR beta CDR3 sequences from RNA transcripts. Using the HTBI primer set, a first-round RT-PCR was run on the TCR CDR3. TCRdb reanalysed the multiplex PCR reads using MiXCR and keeps one entry per CDR3 protein. The sample lists some 380,000 distinct CDR3 sequences; roughly 13% were seen once. Germline-derived CDR1 and CDR2 are DFQATT and SNEGSKA (reference sequence). The length of the CDR3 is 13 residues. V lost 0 bases and J lost 6, with 11 bases in between. The sample belongs to a study of T cells in Graves' hyperthyroidism and ophthalmopathy. Before ophthalmopathy appeared, progressors gave blood at initial hyperthyroidism diagnosis.

The chain carries TRBV20-1 and TRBJ1-2; tentative D call: TRBD1 (6 bases). This clonotype was sampled from a man in his thirties or forties with Graves' hyperthyroidism that later progressed to Graves' ophthalmopathy. The sample was blood. The CDR3 here is CSARDEGENGYTF. The CDR3 coding sequence is TGCAGTGCTAGAGATGAGGGGGAAAATGGCTACACCTTC.